This is a list of T cell receptor beta chains from one sample in a study of shared clonotypes between healthy human individuals. Sequencing used immunoSEQ multiplex PCR; TCRdb keeps in-frame clones, though not all of them. The top ten hold about 1.7% of the sample, which has 700,000 or so clones, around 72% seen once. Specimen: memory CD4+ T cells sorted from blood. These receptors were collected from a young woman in good health. The CDR3 runs from the conserved cysteine through the conserved F or W. Fields, in order: V gene, clone size, D gene, J gene, CDR3 protein, CDR3 DNA. D genes are given only for firm matches. Clone size is stated in some rows and not others, as once, few, many or a class when expanded.

V gene: TRBV5-1
clone size: -
D gene: -
J gene: TRBJ2-1
CDR3 protein: CASSLTSPGYNEQFF
CDR3 DNA: TGCGCCAGCAGCTTGACTAGCCCGGGCTACAATGAGCAGTTCTTC

V gene: TRBV5-4
clone size: -
D gene: TRBD2
J gene: TRBJ2-4
CDR3 protein: CASSSGTVKNIQYF
CDR3 DNA: TGTGCCAGCAGCAGCGGGACGGTGAAAAACATTCAGTACTTC

V gene: TRBV2
clone size: -
D gene: -
J gene: TRBJ1-4
CDR3 protein: CASEISQTEKLFF
CDR3 DNA: TGTGCCAGCGAAATCAGTCAAACTGAAAAACTGTTTTTT

V gene: TRBV19
clone size: -
D gene: -
J gene: TRBJ2-5
CDR3 protein: CASTQVGVETQYF
CDR3 DNA: TGTGCCAGTACCCAAGTGGGAGTGGAGACCCAGTACTTC

V gene: TRBV5-1
clone size: -
D gene: -
J gene: TRBJ1-1
CDR3 protein: CASSSGLQRTEAFF
CDR3 DNA: TGCGCCAGCAGCTCCGGACTCCAACGAACTGAAGCTTTCTTT

V gene: TRBV28
clone size: -
D gene: TRBD1
J gene: TRBJ2-1
CDR3 protein: CASRETRQGARGEQFF
CDR3 DNA: TGTGCCAGCAGAGAAACTCGACAGGGGGCCCGCGGTGAGCAGTTCTTC

V gene: TRBV11-2
clone size: -
D gene: TRBD2
J gene: TRBJ2-7
CDR3 protein: CASSLGLASYEQYF
CDR3 DNA: TGTGCCAGCAGCTTAGGACTAGCCTCCTACGAGCAGTACTTC

V gene: TRBV2
clone size: -
D gene: TRBD1
J gene: TRBJ2-5
CDR3 protein: CASSTDRTQETQYF
CDR3 DNA: TGTGCCAGCAGTACGGACAGGACCCAAGAGACCCAGTACTTC

V gene: TRBV11-2
clone size: -
D gene: TRBD2
J gene: TRBJ2-7
CDR3 protein: CASSLRTSGAYEQYF
CDR3 DNA: TGTGCCAGCAGCCTTCGGACTAGCGGTGCCTACGAGCAGTACTTC

V gene: TRBV5-1
clone size: -
D gene: -
J gene: TRBJ2-7
CDR3 protein: CASSSNVGNEQYF
CDR3 DNA: TGCGCCAGCAGTTCAAATGTGGGAAACGAGCAGTACTTC

V gene: TRBV2
clone size: -
D gene: TRBD1
J gene: TRBJ1-2
CDR3 protein: CASTLTGVHGYTF
CDR3 DNA: TGTGCCAGCACTCTCACAGGGGTTCATGGCTACACCTTC

V gene: TRBV7-9
clone size: -
D gene: -
J gene: TRBJ2-7
CDR3 protein: CASSSTQGLHEQYF
CDR3 DNA: TGTGCCAGCAGCTCGACACAGGGACTTCACGAGCAGTACTTC

V gene: TRBV14
clone size: -
D gene: TRBD1
J gene: TRBJ2-7
CDR3 protein: CASSQQGQYYEQYF
CDR3 DNA: TGTGCCAGCAGCCAACAGGGACAGTACTACGAGCAGTACTTC

V gene: TRBV5-1
clone size: few
D gene: -
J gene: TRBJ2-2
CDR3 protein: CASSLTRTGELFF
CDR3 DNA: TGCGCCAGCAGCTTAACCCGGACCGGGGAGCTGTTTTTT